The 18 T cell receptor beta chains in this list originate from one sample, sequenced in a study of cytomegalovirus exposure and HLA in healthy donors. PCR was performed using 60 Vbeta and 13 Jbeta primers. The method was immunoSEQ multiplex PCR; TCRdb's version includes in-frame clones alone and lacks a portion of them. This sample has 150,000 to 200,000 clones, with approximately 71% found just once. The sample was PBMCs. These receptors were obtained from a man in his late teens or twenties in good health and CMV-seropositive.

There are a few counts of this clone. The CDR3 loop reads CASSLPSSYEQYF. CDR3 sequence (DNA): TGTGCCAGCAGTTTACCCAGCTCCTACGAGCAGTACTTC. This chain uses TRBV28 with TRBJ2-7; no reliable D call. Trimming took 2 bases from V and 0 from J, leaving 5 bases between them. The CDR3 has 13 residues. In germline, CDR1 is MDHEN, CDR2 SYDVKM.

This rearrangement joins TRBV7-2 to TRBJ2-7, with 7 nucleotides matching TRBD2. Trimming took 5 bases from V and 4 from J; bases not matched to a gene: 8. Looked up from germline, CDR1 is SGHTA and CDR2 is FQGNSA. The CDR3 extends over 14 amino acids. CDR3 DNA: TGTGCCAGCAGCATCGGGGGGTCGCTATACGAGCAGTACTTC. Its translation: CASSIGGSLYEQYF.

The chain carries TRBV5-1 and TRBJ1-1; D uncertain. This CDR3 contains 13 residues. V was trimmed by 2 bases and J by 3 bases, leaving 8 bases between them. Germline CDR1 and CDR2: SGHRS and YFSETQ. The CDR3 DNA sequence: TGCGCCAGCAGCTTTTCCATAGACACTGAAGCTTTCTTT. Protein: CASSFSIDTEAFF.

This clone was seen only once. The rearrangement joins TRBV7-2 to TRBJ1-1; 9 nucleotides align to TRBD1. V lost 5 bases, J lost 0 bases, and 7 bases stayed unmatched. Germline V gene sequence: CDR1 SGHTA, CDR2 FQGNSA. The CDR3 sequence is 16 residues long. The CDR3 protein is CASSTGQGRLNTEAFF. In DNA, the CDR3 is TGTGCCAGCAGCACCGGACAGGGGAGATTGAACACTGAAGCTTTCTTT.

The chain has TRBV16 and TRBJ2-7; TRBD1 is a possible D gene (6 bases). The CDR3 contains 15 residues. The V gene's germline CDR1 is KGHSY and CDR2 FQNENV. V was clipped by 1 base and J by 2 bases, with 12 bases between them. CDR3 DNA: TGTGCCAGCAGCCAATTTAGGGGGAGCACCTACGAGCAGTACTTC. Translation: CASSQFRGSTYEQYF.

This clone has a single count. The chain couples TRBV6-5 to TRBJ1-4; 8 bases are shared with TRBD1. Losses at the gene ends were 6 bases for V and 3 bases for J; bases not matched to a gene: 3. The CDR3 covers 14 residues. Germline CDR1 reads MNHEY; CDR2 reads SVGAGI. The CDR3, as DNA: TGTGCCAGCAGGAAGGACAGGGCTAATGAAAAACTGTTTTTT. This sequence encodes CASRKDRANEKLFF.

This clone showed up just a few times. V is TRBV21-1 and J is TRBJ1-1. TRBV21-1 constitutes a pseudogene. CDR3 length: 16 residues. CDR3 amino acids: CASTLGGASMDTEAFF. CDR3 nucleotides: TGTGCCAGCACCCTTGGGGGGGCGAGTATGGACACTGAAGCTTTCTTT.

The chain joins TRBV29-1 to TRBJ2-3, with 10 bases that match TRBD2. The CDR3 has 13 residues. Trimming removed 4 bases from V and 5 bases from J; junction bases left unmatched: 3. Germline V gene lookup returns CDR1 SQVTM and CDR2 ANQGSEA. This CDR3 is CSVASGSGDTQYF. As DNA, the CDR3 is TGCAGCGTTGCTAGCGGGAGTGGAGATACGCAGTATTTT.

The chain uses TRBV29-1 and TRBJ1-1; a possible D gene is TRBD1 (6 bases). The CDR3 contains 13 residues. Trimming took off 2 bases at V and 1 base at J, with 8 bases between the two ends. Germline V lookup: CDR1 SQVTM, CDR2 ANQGSEA. CDR3 sequence (DNA): TGCAGCGTTGAATGGGACAAGAACACTGAAGCTTTCTTT. Its translation is CSVEWDKNTEAFF.

This rearrangement joins TRBV5-4 to TRBJ2-1, with 10 bases fitting TRBD2. Germline V gene lookup returns CDR1 SGHNT and CDR2 YYREEE (reference sequence). V shed 5 bases and J 10 bases; nucleotides not matched to a gene: 9. CDR3 size: 14 residues. The CDR3 is CASRGPGLALEQFF. CDR3 sequence (DNA): TGTGCCAGCAGGGGTCCGGGACTAGCGCTGGAGCAGTTCTTC.

The chain links TRBV2 to TRBJ2-5, with D unresolved. This CDR3 comprises 12 residues. Germline CDR1 SNHLY, CDR2 FYNNEI. V lost 3 bases and J 11 bases, leaving 13 bases between the germline ends. The CDR3 DNA reads TGTGCCAGCAGTGAGTGGCCGCCGAAACAGTACTTC. Encoded protein: CASSEWPPKQYF.

A few counts support this clone. V and J are TRBV30 and TRBJ2-3; 9 bases are shared with TRBD2. There are 14 residues in the CDR3. The V segment lost 3 bases and the J segment 0 bases; nucleotides outside the gene matches: 1. CDR1 and CDR2 from the germline V gene are GTSNPN and SVGIG (reference sequence). The CDR3 sequence is CAWRLAGSTDTQYF. The CDR3 region has the DNA TGTGCCTGGAGGCTAGCGGGAAGCACAGATACGCAGTATTTT.

V usage is TRBV6-5 and J usage is TRBJ2-7, with a possible D match to TRBD2 (6 bases). The CDR3 is made up of 14 amino acids. The germline V and J ends were trimmed by 0 bases and 3 bases, with 9 bases remaining between them. Germline V CDR1 and CDR2: MNHEY, SVGAGI. CDR3 protein: CASSYSGLNYEQYF. DNA for the CDR3: TGTGCCAGCAGTTACTCGGGACTGAACTACGAGCAGTACTTC.

J is TRBJ2-1 and V is TRBV11-3; 9 bases match TRBD1. Germline-derived CDR1 and CDR2 are SGHNT and YENEEA. CDR3 length: 14 amino acids. V shed 1 base and J 9 bases; nucleotides not matched to a gene: 4. The CDR3 loop is CASSLVQGASEQFF. The DNA for the CDR3 is TGTGCCAGCAGCTTAGTACAGGGGGCCAGTGAGCAGTTCTTC.

The CDR3 loop is CASSFRPRSNIQYF. DNA for the CDR3: TGTGCCAGCAGTTTCAGGCCCCGGTCAAACATTCAGTACTTC. This chain joins TRBV6-5 and TRBJ2-4, with D hard to call. V lost 4 bases to trimming and J lost 6 bases, with 13 bases between them. Germline CDR1 is MNHEY and CDR2 is SVGAGI. The CDR3 is 14 residues long.

The chain combines TRBV5-1 with TRBJ1-2; 8 bases line up with TRBD1. The CDR3 runs to 18 residues. V dropped 4 bases and J dropped 2; count of bases not matched to a gene: 16. From germline, CDR1 is SGHRS and CDR2 YFSETQ. The DNA for the CDR3 is TGCGCCAGCAGCACTGACCCGAGAGGGGACAGGATCAACTATGGCTACACCTTC. The encoded protein is CASSTDPRGDRINYGYTF.

The CDR3 bases are TGTGCCAGTAGTAACGTCACAGGAACGAACACTGAAGCTTTCTTT. Protein: CASSNVTGTNTEAFF. V and J are TRBV19 and TRBJ1-1; tentative D call: TRBD1 (5 bases). V shed 4 bases and J shed 1 base, with 13 bases lying between them. CDR1 is LNHDA and CDR2 is SQIVND in the germline V gene (reference sequence). The CDR3 length is 15 residues.

The chain carries TRBV28 and TRBJ1-1; 7 bases align to TRBD1. With V trimmed by 4 bases and J by 11 bases, 19 bases remained unmatched. CDR1 is MDHEN and CDR2 is SYDVKM in the germline V gene. The CDR3 contains 16 residues. The CDR3 protein is CASSSRRQGQGGRAFF. CDR3 coding DNA: TGTGCCAGCAGTTCCCGCCGACAGGGCCAAGGTGGTAGGGCTTTCTTT.